This T cell receptor (beta chain) was observed in a study of human T cells and chemical hapten exposure. Overall study: A 2 cm by 2 cm inner upper arm patch received 2% DPC for sensitization.

TCRdb ran MiXCR on the RACE reads and lists one entry per CDR3 protein. Among some 120,000 distinct CDR3 sequences listed, around 10% were seen once. Regarding time point: patch test 1, 2 weeks after DPC sensitization. Treatment defined: therapeutic diphenylcyclopropenone sensitization with weekly scalp DPC. Only after blood had been drawn was each patch test applied. Findings and caveats of the study: Relative to control repertoires, expanded TCRs gave rise to significantly more large CDR3 similarity clusters.

This clonotype occurred a few times. The antigen remains unidentified. CDR3 length: 14 amino acids. Trimming took 7 bases from V and 1 from J, leaving 12 bases between them. Germline CDR1 reads SGHTA; CDR2 reads FQGNSA. This sequence originates from a woman in her 50s with alopecia areata. Some clones in this sample may be carry-over from other donors' samples. The sequencing used whole blood, collected in connection with sensitization to the hapten diphenylcyclopropenone (DPC). The rearrangement uses TRBV7-2 and TRBJ2-3; D remains unclear. The DNA for the CDR3 is TGTGCCAGCATCGTTGGATCGGGCACAGATACGCAGTATTTT. As protein: CASIVGSGTDTQYF.